This TCR beta chain was captured in a study of CD8 T cells in Susac syndrome. When the RNA was reverse transcribed, random hexamers were used with an input of roughly 0.45 to 1 ug. TCRdb reprocessed the immunoSEQ multiplex PCR reads via MiXCR and lists one record per CDR3 protein. The data contain approximately 190,000 distinct CDR3 sequences, over 90% of them singletons. This CDR3 comprises 13 residues. CDR1 is SGDLS and CDR2 is YYNGEE in the germline V gene. Trimming took off 3 bases at V and 9 bases at J, with 10 bases between the two ends. Findings and limits, study-wide: Across the total CD8+ repertoires, some 16 Susac-specific public clones were found. The CD8+ TEMRA repertoires yielded five such clones.

A note on this clonotype: The target antigen is unknown.

From blood CD8+ and CD4+ T cells, TCR beta sequences were generated. Source material: CD8+ T cells from PBMCs. The rearrangement links TRBV9 to TRBJ1-6, with a possible D match to TRBD1 (5 bases). The source is a human donor with Susac syndrome. The CDR3 sequence: CASSGLRGSPLHF. The CDR3 nucleotides read TGTGCCAGCAGCGGCTTGAGGGGTTCACCCCTCCACTTT. The variable domain in full, with the rest retrieved from reference TRBV9 and TRBJ1-6, is DSGVTQTPKHLITATGQRVTLRCSPRSGDLSVYWYQQSLDQGLQFLIQYYNGEERAKGNILERFSAQQFPDLHSELNLSSLELGDSALYFCASSGLRGSPLHFGNGTRLTVT.